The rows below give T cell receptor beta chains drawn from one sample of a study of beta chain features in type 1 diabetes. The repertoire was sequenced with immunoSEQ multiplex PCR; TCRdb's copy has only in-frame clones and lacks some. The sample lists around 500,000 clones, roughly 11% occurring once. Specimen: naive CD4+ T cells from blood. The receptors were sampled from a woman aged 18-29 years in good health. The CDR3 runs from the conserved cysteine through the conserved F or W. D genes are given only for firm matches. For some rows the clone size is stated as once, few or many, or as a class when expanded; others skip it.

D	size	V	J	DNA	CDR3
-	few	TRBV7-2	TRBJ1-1	TGTGCCAGCAGCCAGAACGCCGGGAACACTGAAGCTTTCTTT	CASSQNAGNTEAFF
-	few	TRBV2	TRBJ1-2	TGTGCCAGCACCGGACAGCTTGGCTACACCTTC	CASTGQLGYTF
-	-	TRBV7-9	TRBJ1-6	TGTGCCAGCAGCCGACAGGCGAATAATTCACCCCTCCACTTT	CASSRQANNSPLHF
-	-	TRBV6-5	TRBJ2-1	TGTGCCAGCAGCGCTCGGGCCAATGAGCAGTTCTTC	CASSARANEQFF
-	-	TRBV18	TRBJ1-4	TGTGCCAGCTCACCCGGACCGACAAATGAAAAACTGTTTTTT	CASSPGPTNEKLFF
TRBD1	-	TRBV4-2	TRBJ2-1	TGTGCCAGCAGCCCCGCAAAAGAGTCAATACAGGGGGATGAGCAGTTCTTC	CASSPAKESIQGDEQFF
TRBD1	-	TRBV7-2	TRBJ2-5	TGTGCCAGCAGCTTGAGGACAGGGGGTTTAAAGACCCAGTACTTC	CASSLRTGGLKTQYF
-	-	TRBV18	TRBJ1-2	TGTGCCACCTCACCAAGGCAGGTCGGCGATGGCTACACCTTC	CATSPRQVGDGYTF
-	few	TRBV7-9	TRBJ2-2	TGTGCCAGCAGCCCCTCATGGGCGTCGGGCACCGGGGAGCTGTTTTTT	CASSPSWASGTGELFF
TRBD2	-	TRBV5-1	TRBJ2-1	TGCGCCAGCAGCTTTATCCCCAGCGGGAGGGACAATGAGCAGTTCTTC	CASSFIPSGRDNEQFF
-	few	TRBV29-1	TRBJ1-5	TGCAGCGTGGCCGATAGGGGTGTGCATCAGCCCCAGCATTTT	CSVADRGVHQPQHF
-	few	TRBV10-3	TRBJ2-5	TGTGCCACCCGGGGGGGACAGGACGAGACCCAGTACTTC	CATRGGQDETQYF
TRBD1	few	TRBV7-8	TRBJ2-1	TGTGCCAGCAGCTCGCGCAGGGGGCCGGTTTACAATGAGCAGTTCTTC	CASSSRRGPVYNEQFF
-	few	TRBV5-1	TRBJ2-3	TGCGCCAGCTCCCAGGGTAGCACAGATACGCAGTATTTT	CASSQGSTDTQYF